The text below deals with one T cell receptor (beta chain). Its antigen is not known. The source of the sample is a study of T cell repertoires in cytomegalovirus infection. Study background: Recently identified HLA-C-restricted CMV epitopes and well-studied HLA-B-restricted CMV epitopes were used by the study. Indicated by public TCR beta signatures were CMV infection and matching HLA type.

In TCRdb, the reads were re-called with MiXCR into one record per CDR3 protein. Of fewer than 850,000 distinct CDR3 sequences in the sample, roughly 29% were seen once. Findings of the study overall: Cumulative public TCR beta family frequency identified CMV carriers with the relevant HLA.

CDR1 and CDR2 (germline): SEHNR, FQNEAQ (reference sequence). V shed 3 bases and J shed 4 bases, with 15 bases lying between them. This CDR3 has 15 residues. Specimen: cultured CD8+ T cells from PBMCs, collected from culture after CMV antigen stimulation. This TCR was sampled from a human donor in good health (CMV status not recorded). Some clones in this sample may be carry-over from other donors' samples. The rearrangement uses TRBV7-9 and TRBJ1-1; the D gene is possibly TRBD1 (6 bases). The CDR3 DNA is TGTGCCAGCAGCTTCTCCACAGGGTATGGCACTGAAGCTTTCTTT. Protein sequence: CASSFSTGYGTEAFF.